Listed here are 3 T cell receptor beta chains from one sample, sequenced in a study of blood T cell repertoires in COVID-19. Repertoires were generated with immunoSEQ multiplex PCR, while TCRdb's copy carries only in-frame clones and drops some. The data show about 230,000 clones, approximately 82% seen once. Sequences were obtained from peripheral blood. Source of these receptors: a middle-aged woman who had recovered from COVID-19.

About this clone itself: Distinct nucleotide sequences in the sample also encode this CDR3. V and J are TRBV11-3 and TRBJ1-2, with 8 nucleotides matching TRBD1. With V trimmed by 4 bases and J by 3 bases, 7 bases remained unmatched. The CDR3 loop spans 15 amino acids. Germline V gene data show CDR1 as SGHNT and CDR2 as YENEEA. CDR3 nucleotide sequence: TGTGCCAGCAGCTCCTCCCTGGACAGGGACTATGGCTACACCTTC. Its translation: CASSSSLDRDYGYTF.

The chain combines TRBV6-5 with TRBJ2-7, with 7 nucleotides matching TRBD1. The length of the CDR3 is 15 residues. The V and J ends lost 6 bases and 0 bases, in that order; junction bases with no gene match: 8. The germline gives CDR1 MNHEY, CDR2 SVGAGI. Here the CDR3 DNA reads TGTGCCAGCAGATTGGGACAGCTTAGCTCCTACGAGCAGTACTTC. This translates into CASRLGQLSSYEQYF.

The chain is built from TRBV10-3 and TRBJ1-5; possible D gene TRBD1, 5 bases. The CDR3 has 13 amino acids. Trimming cost V 11 bases and J 2 bases, with 13 bases left between them. The germline CDR1 and CDR2 sequences are ENHRY and SYGVKD. The CDR3 is CAVQGGGNQPQHF. As DNA, the CDR3 is TGTGCCGTCCAAGGAGGGGGCAATCAGCCCCAGCATTTT.